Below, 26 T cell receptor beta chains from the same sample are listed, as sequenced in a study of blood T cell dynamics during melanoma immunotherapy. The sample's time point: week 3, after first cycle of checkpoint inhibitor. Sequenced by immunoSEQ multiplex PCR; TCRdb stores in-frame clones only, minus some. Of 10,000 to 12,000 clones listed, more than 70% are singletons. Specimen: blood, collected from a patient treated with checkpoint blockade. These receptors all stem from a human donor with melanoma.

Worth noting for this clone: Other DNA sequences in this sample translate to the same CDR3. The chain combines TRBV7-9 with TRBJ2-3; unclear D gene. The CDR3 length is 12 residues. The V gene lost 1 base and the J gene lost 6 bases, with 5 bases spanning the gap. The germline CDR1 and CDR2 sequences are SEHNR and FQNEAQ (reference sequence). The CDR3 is CASSLVGDTQYF. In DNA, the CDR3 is TGTGCCAGCAGCTTAGTGGGGGATACGCAGTATTTT.

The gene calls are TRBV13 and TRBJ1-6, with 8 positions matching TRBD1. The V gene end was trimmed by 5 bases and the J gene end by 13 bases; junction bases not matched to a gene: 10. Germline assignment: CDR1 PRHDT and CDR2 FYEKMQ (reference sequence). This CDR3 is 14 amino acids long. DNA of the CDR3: TGTGCCAGCAGCGACAGGGGTTCGGGGTCGCCCCTCCACTTT. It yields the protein CASSDRGSGSPLHF.

This CDR3 is CASSENRRPTDTQYF. CDR3 nucleotides: TGTGCCAGCAGTGAAAACAGGAGACCCACAGATACGCAGTATTTT. This chain uses TRBV6-1 with TRBJ2-3; possible D gene TRBD1, 5 bases. The CDR3 has 15 residues. Trimming took off 2 bases at V and 2 bases at J, with 11 bases between the two ends. Germline V lookup: CDR1 MNHNS, CDR2 SASEGT.

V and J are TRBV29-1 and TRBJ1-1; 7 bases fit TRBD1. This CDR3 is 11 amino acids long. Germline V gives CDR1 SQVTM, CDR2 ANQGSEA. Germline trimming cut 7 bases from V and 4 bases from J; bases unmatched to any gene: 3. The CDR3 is CSAGGGTEAFF. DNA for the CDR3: TGCAGCGCAGGGGGGGGCACTGAAGCTTTCTTT. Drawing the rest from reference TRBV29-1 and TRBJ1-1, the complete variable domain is SAVISQKPSRDICQRGTSLTIQCQVDSQVTMMFWYRQQPGQSLTLIATANQGSEATYESGFVIDKFPISRPNLTFSTLTVSNMSPEDSSIYLCSAGGGTEAFFGQGTRLTVV.

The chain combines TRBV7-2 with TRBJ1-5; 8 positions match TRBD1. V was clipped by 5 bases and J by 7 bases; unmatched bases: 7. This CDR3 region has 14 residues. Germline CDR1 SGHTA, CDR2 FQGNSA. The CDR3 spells CASSVRTGSQPQHF. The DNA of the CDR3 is TGTGCCAGCAGCGTAAGGACAGGGAGCCAGCCCCAGCATTTT.

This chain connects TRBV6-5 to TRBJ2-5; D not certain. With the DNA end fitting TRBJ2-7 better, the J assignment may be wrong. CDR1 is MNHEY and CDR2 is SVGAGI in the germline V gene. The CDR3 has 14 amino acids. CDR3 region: CASTDPQDSYEQYF. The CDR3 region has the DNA TGTGCCAGCACCGACCCCCAGGACTCCTACGAGCAGTACTTC.

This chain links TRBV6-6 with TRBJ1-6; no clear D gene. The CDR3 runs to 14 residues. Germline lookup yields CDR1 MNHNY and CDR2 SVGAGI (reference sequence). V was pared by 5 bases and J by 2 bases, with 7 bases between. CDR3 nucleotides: TGTGCCAGCAGTCAGACACCCTATAATTCACCCCTCCACTTT. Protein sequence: CASSQTPYNSPLHF.

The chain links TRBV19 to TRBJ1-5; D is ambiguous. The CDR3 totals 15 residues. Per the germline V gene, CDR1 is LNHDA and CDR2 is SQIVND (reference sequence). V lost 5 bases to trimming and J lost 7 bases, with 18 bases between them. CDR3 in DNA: TGTGCCAGTAGTTATGGGCAGACGCTTCAGCAGCCCCAGCATTTT. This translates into CASSYGQTLQQPQHF.

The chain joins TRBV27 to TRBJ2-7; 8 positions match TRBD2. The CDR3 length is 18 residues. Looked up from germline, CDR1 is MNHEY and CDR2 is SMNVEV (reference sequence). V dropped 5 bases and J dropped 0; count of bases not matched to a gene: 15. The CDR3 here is CASSPSISGGTSSYEQYF. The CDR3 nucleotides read TGTGCCAGCAGTCCCTCCATAAGCGGGGGTACGAGCTCCTACGAGCAGTACTTC.

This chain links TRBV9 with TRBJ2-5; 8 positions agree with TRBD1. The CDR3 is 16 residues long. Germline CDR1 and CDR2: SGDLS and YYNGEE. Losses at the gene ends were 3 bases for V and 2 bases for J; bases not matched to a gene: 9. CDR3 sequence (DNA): TGTGCCAGCAGCGGTAATATGGGGACAGGACAAGAGACCCAGTACTTC. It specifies CASSGNMGTGQETQYF.

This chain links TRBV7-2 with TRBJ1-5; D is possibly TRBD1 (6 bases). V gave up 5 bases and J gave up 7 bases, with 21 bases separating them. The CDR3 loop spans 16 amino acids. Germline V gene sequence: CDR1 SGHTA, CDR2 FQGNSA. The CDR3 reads CASSPPRAGQGQPQHF. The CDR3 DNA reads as TGTGCCAGCAGCCCCCCTCGGGCCGGGCAGGGGCAGCCCCAGCATTTT.

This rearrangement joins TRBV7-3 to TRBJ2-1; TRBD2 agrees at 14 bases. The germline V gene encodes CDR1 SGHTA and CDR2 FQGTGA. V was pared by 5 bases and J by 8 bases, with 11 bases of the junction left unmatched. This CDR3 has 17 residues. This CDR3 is CASSLHPTSGGAYEQFF. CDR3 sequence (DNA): TGTGCCAGCAGCCTTCACCCGACTAGCGGGGGGGCTTATGAGCAGTTCTTC.

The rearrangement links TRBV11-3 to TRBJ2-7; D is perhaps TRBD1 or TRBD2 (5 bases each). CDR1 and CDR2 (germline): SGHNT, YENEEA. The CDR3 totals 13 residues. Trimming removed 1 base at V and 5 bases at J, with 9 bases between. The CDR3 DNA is TGTGCCAGCAGCTTAGGGGGACGTCACGAGCAGTACTTC. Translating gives CASSLGGRHEQYF.

CDR3 in DNA: TGCGCCAGCATTGGCGACAGGGTCAATGAGCAGTTCTTC. It is translated as CASIGDRVNEQFF. This chain uses TRBV10-2 with TRBJ2-1, with 7 bases fitting TRBD1. This CDR3 is 13 amino acids long. V gave up 7 bases and J gave up 6 bases; unmatched junction bases: 6. CDR1 is WSHSY, CDR2 SAAADI, per germline.

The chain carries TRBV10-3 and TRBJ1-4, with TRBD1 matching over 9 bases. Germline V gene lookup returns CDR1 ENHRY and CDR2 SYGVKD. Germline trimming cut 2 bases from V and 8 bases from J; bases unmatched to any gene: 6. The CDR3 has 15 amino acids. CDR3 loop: CAISEPGQGYEKLFF. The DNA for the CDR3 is TGTGCCATCAGTGAGCCGGGACAGGGTTACGAAAAACTGTTTTTT.

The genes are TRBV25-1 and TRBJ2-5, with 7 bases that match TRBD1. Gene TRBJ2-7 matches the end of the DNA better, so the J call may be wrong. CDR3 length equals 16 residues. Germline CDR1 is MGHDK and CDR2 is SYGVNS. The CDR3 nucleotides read TGTGCCAGCAGTCCCATCACCAGGGGGAGTAAGTACGAGCAGTACTTC. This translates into CASSPITRGSKYEQYF.

The CDR3 reads CAWGHQVSEQYF. For the CDR3, the DNA is TGTGCCTGGGGCCACCAGGTGAGCGAGCAGTACTTC. The chain employs TRBV30 and TRBJ2-7; D gene unclear. Trimming took 5 bases from V and 6 from J, leaving 14 bases between them. The CDR3 length is 12 residues. Looked up from germline, CDR1 is GTSNPN and CDR2 is SVGIG (reference sequence). Variable domain in full (rest from reference TRBV30 and TRBJ2-7): SQTIHQWPATLVQPVGSPLSLECTVEGTSNPNLYWYRQAAGRGLQLLFYSVGIGQISSEVPQNLSASRPQDRQFILSSKKLLLSDSGFYLCAWGHQVSEQYFGPGTRLTVT.

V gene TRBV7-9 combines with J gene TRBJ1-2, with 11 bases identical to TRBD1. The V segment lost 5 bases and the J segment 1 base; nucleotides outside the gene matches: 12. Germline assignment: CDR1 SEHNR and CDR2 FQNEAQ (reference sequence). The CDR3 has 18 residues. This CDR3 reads CASSPYGQGARDNYGYTF. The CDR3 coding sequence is TGTGCCAGCAGCCCCTATGGACAGGGGGCTAGGGATAACTATGGCTACACCTTC.

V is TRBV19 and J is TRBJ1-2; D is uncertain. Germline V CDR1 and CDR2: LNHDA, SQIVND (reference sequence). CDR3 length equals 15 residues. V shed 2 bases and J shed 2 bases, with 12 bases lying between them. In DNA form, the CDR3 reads TGTGCCAGTAGTATACCCCGTGAAGTAAACTATGGCTACACCTTC. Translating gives CASSIPREVNYGYTF.

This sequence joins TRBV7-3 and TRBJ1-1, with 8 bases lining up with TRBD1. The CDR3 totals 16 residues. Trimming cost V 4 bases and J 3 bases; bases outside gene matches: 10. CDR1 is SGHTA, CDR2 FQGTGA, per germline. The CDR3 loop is CASSYFGQGKDTEAFF. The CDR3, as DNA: TGTGCCAGCAGCTACTTTGGACAGGGAAAGGACACTGAAGCTTTCTTT.

CDR3 loop: CASSLESRRNEKLFF. The DNA of the CDR3 is TGTGCCAGCAGCTTGGAATCGAGGCGTAATGAAAAACTGTTTTTT. The V and J genes are TRBV7-9 and TRBJ1-4; D gene unclear. From germline, CDR1 is SEHNR and CDR2 FQNEAQ (reference sequence). The V end was cut by 3 bases, the J end by 4 bases, with 12 bases between. The CDR3 sequence is 15 residues long.

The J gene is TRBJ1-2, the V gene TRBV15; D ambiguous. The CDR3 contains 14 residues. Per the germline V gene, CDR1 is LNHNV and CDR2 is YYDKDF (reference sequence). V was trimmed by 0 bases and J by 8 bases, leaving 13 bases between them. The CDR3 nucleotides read TGTGCCACCAGCAGAGATCGGCAGGTACAGGGCTACACCTTC. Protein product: CATSRDRQVQGYTF.

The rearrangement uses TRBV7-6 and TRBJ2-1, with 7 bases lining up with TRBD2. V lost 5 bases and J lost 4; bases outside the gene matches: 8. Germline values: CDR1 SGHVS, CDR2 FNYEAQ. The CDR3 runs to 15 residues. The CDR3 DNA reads TGTGCCAGCAGCCCCTCGGGGGGAGGATACAATGAGCAGTTCTTC. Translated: CASSPSGGGYNEQFF.

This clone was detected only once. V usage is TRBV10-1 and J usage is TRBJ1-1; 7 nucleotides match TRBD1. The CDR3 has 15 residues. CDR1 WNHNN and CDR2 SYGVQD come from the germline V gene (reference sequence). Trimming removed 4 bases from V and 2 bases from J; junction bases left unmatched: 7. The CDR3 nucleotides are TGCGCCAGCAGTGGCAACAGGGGAGTAAACACTGAAGCTTTCTTT. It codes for CASSGNRGVNTEAFF.

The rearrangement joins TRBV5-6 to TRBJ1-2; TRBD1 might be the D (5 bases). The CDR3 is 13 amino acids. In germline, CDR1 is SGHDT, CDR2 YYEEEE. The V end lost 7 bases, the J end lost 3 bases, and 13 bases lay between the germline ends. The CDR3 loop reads CASGISRDYGYTF. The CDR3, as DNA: TGTGCCAGCGGCATCTCCAGGGACTATGGCTACACCTTC.

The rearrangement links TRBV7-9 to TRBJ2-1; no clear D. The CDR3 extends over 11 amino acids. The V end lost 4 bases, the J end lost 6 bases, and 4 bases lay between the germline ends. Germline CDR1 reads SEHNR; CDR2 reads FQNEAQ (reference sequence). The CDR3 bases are TGTGCCAGCAGCTCCGGCAATGAGCAGTTCTTC. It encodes CASSSGNEQFF. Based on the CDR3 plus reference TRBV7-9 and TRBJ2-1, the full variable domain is DTGVSQNPRHKITKRGQNVTFRCDPISEHNRLYWYRQTLGQGPEFLTYFQNEAQLEKSRLLSDRFSAERPKGSFSTLEIQRTEQGDSAMYLCASSSGNEQFFGPGTRLTVL.